The sequence of this T cell receptor (beta chain) was determined in a study of blood T cell repertoires in COVID-19 (dated by TCRdb to the early 2020s). About the study as a whole: Samples covering the acute and convalescent phases of COVID-19 were provided by collaborators in the United States, Italy and Spain. Sample metadata almost always included a de-identified subject ID, COVID-19 status, age in years and sex. The samples were drawn from two sources: the first 160 participants of the ongoing ImmuneRACE study, and about 1,300 subjects contributed by 6 global collaborators. The repertoires were made available in a free public database intended to serve as a resource for research on the immune response to SARS-CoV-2. Deeply sampled blood TCRbeta repertoires from subjects exposed to, actively infected with, or recovered from COVID-19 were included in the dataset. The prospective study material was composed of cDNA or gDNA derived from T cells, B-cell-depleted T cells, or PBMCs. Where available, HLA class I and class II types were taken from metadata supplied by the sample provider and were not determined by assay-based typing. Overall results and qualifications from the work: Clinical and demographic metadata were provided uncurated, with the amount varying by source and participant.

TCRbeta CDR3 regions were amplified from genomic DNA by means of the immunoSEQ Assay, a bias-controlled multiplex PCR. From the authors' description of their analysis: Within the assay, amplification of reference gene primers was used to estimate how many nucleated cells each sample contained. To quantify the absolute abundance of each unique TCRbeta CDR3 rearrangement, sequence reads were collapsed and filtered. For each sample, productive Simpson clonality was calculated by taking the square root of Simpson's diversity index across productive rearrangements. The source is immuneACCESS, and TCRdb retained only in-frame sequences with V and J called. Part of the clones is not carried over; for the studies checked, unresolved V genes explain less than half of this, and the remainder is unexplained. V, J and clone size are those of that table, while D and trimming were read from the DNA. The sample table holds more than 200,000 clones, of which about 88% were seen once. Of the sample, approximately 10% is held by the ten largest clones.

One collaborating source in Seattle enrolled patients while the patients were actively infected and followed the patients over time throughout the course of disease. Whole blood was collected in K2EDTA tubes by collaborating institutions according to the institutions' own protocols. For TCRbeta analysis, collaborators shipped samples as frozen whole blood, isolated PBMCs, or DNA extracted from either of those sample types. This clone was seen once. Its target antigen remains unknown. No base qualities exist here, and no much larger clone lies one base off it. Source material: peripheral blood. The sequence derives from a woman aged 45-65 years with COVID-19, enrolled during active disease.

The DNA sequence is as follows: TGTGAAATGGGGACTAGCGGGGACGAGCAGTACTTC. The resulting protein is CEMGTSGDEQYF. The rearranged chain carries TRBV5-4 and TRBJ2-7, with 13 central nucleotides matching TRBD2. The CDR3, from cysteine to phenylalanine, totals 12 residues. Left in the record is the CDR3 DNA by itself, 36 bases read in frame from the first base. Via the germline V gene (reference sequence), CDR1 is SGHNT and CDR2 YYREEE.